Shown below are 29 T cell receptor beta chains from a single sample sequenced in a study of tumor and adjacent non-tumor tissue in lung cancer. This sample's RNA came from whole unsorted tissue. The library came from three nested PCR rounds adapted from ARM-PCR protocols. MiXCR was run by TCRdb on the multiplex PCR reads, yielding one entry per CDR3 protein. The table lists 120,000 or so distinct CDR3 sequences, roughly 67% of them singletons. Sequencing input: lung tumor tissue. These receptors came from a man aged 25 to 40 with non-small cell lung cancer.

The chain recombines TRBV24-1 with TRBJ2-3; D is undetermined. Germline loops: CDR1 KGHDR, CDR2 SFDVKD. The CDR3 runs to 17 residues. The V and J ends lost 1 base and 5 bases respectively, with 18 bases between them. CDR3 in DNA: TGTGCCACCAGTGATTTCCGACATGTTGGGTCCAGAGATACGCAGTATTTT. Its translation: CATSDFRHVGSRDTQYF.

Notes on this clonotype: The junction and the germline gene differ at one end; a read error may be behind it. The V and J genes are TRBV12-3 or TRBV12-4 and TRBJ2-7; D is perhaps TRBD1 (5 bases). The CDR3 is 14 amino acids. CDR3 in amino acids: CACSLGLPPYEQYF. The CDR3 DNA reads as TGTGCCTGCAGTTTGGGGCTACCCCCCTACGAACAGTACTTC.

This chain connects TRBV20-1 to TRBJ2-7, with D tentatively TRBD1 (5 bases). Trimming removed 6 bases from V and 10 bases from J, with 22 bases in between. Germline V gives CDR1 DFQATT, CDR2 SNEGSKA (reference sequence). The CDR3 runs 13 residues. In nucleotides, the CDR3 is TGCAGTGCCCGAAGGCAGGGTGGCTACGTTCAGTACTTC. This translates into CSARRQGGYVQYF.

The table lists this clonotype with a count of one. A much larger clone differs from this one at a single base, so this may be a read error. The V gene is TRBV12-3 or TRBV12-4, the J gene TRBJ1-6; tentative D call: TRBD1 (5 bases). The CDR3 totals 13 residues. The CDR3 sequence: CASSFGRDSLLHF. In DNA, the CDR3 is TGTGCCAGCAGTTTTGGCAGGGATTCACTCCTCCACTTT.

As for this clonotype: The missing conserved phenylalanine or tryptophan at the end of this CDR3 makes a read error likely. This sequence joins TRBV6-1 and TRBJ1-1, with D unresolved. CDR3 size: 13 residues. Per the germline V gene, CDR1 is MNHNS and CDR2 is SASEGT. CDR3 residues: CANSEFRNTEAFY. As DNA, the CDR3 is TGTGCCAACAGTGAATTTCGGAACACTGAAGCTTTCTAT.

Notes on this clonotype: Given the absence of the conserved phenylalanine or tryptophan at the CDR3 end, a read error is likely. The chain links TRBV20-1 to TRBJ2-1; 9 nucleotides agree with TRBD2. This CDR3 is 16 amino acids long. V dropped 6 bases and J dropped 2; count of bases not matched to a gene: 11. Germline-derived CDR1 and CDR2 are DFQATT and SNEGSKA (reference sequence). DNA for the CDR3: TGCAGTGCCCAGACTAGCGGCTGGTCAACCTACAATGAGCAGTTCGTC. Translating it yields CSAQTSGWSTYNEQFV.

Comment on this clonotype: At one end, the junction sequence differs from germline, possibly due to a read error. CDR3 in DNA: TGTGCCAACAGCTTGAGCGGACAGGGAAGTTCCACTGGAGCTTTCTTT. As protein: CANSLSGQGSSTGAFF. V usage is TRBV5-5 and J usage is TRBJ1-1, with 8 bases lining up with TRBD1. The CDR3 is 16 amino acids. The germline CDR1 and CDR2 sequences are SGHKS and YYEKEE (reference sequence).

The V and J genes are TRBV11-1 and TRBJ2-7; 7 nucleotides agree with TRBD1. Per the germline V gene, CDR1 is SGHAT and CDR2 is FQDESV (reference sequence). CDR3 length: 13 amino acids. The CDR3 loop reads CTNRADRSVKQYF. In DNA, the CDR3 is TGTACCAACAGAGCGGACAGGTCCGTCAAGCAGTACTTC.

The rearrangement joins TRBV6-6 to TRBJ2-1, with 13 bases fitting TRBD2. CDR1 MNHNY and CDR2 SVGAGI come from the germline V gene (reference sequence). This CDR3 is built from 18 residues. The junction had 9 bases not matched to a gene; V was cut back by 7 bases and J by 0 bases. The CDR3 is CASTSGTSGVNSYNEQFF. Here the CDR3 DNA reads TGTGCCAGCACTTCCGGGACTAGCGGGGTAAACTCCTACAATGAGCAGTTCTTC.

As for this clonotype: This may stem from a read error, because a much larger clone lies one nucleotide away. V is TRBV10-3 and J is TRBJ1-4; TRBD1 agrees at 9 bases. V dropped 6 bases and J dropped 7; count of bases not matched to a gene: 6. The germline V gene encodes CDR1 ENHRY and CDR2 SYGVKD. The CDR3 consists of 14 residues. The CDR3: CAIRGQGPSEKLFF. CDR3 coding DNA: TGTGCCATCAGGGGACAGGGTCCGAGTGAAAAACTGTTTTTT.

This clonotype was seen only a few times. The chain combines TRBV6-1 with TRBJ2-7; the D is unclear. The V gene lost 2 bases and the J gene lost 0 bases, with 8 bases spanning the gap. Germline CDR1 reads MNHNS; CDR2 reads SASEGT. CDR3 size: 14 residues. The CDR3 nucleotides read TGTGCCAGCAGTGAACTCCCCACCTCCTACGAGCAGTACTTC. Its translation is CASSELPTSYEQYF.

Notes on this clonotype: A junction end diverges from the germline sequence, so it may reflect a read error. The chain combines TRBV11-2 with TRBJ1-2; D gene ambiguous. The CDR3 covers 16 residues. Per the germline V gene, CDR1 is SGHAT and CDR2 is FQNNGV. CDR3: CASSPAFGQAVYDYTF. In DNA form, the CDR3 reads TGTGCCAGCAGCCCCGCGTTCGGGCAGGCTGTCTATGACTACACCTTC.

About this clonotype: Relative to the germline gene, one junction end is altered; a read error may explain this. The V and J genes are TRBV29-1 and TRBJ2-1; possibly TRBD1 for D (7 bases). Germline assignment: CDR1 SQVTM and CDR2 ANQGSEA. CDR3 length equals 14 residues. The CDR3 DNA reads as TGCAGCGCTCGGAGGGGGCCCAAAGACAATGAGCAGTCCTTC. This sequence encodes CSARRGPKDNEQSF.

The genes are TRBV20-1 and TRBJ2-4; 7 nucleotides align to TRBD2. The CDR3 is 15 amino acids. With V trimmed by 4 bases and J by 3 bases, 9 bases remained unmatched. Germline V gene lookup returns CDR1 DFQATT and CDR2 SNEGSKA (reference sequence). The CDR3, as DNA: TGCAGTGCTACCTCGGGGGGAGTAGTCAAAAACATTCAGTACTTC. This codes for CSATSGGVVKNIQYF.

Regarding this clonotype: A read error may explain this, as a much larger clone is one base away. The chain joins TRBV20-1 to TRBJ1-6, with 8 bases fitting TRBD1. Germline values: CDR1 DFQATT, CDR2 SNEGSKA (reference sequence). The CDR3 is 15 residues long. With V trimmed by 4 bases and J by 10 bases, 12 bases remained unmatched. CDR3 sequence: CSANLDRGRGSPLHF. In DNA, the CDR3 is TGCAGTGCTAATCTCGACAGGGGAAGGGGATCACCCCTCCACTTT.

CDR3 loop: CASSLVGSEQYF. CDR3 sequence (DNA): TGCGCCAGCAGCTTGGTGGGCAGCGAGCAGTACTTC. The chain combines TRBV5-1 with TRBJ2-7; D gene unclear. Trimming stripped 0 bases from V and 6 bases from J, with 7 bases between. The germline gives CDR1 SGHRS, CDR2 YFSETQ. The CDR3 is made up of 12 amino acids.

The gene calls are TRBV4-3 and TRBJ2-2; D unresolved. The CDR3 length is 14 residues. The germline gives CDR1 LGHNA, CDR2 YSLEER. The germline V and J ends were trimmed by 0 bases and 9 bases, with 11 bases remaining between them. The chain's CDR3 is CASSQDGRSWELFF. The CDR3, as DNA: TGCGCCAGCAGCCAAGACGGGCGTAGTTGGGAGCTGTTTTTT.

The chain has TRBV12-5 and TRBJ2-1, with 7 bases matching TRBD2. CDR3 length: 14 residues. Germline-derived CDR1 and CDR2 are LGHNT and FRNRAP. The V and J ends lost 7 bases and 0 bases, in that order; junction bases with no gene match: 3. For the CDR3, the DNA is TGTGCTAGTGCCTGGGGGGGCTCCTACAATGAGCAGTTCTTC. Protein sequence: CASAWGGSYNEQFF.

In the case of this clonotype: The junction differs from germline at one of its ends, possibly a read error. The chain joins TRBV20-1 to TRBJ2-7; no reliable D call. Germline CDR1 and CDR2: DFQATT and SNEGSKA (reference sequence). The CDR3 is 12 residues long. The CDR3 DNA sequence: TGCAGTGCTTCGATCGTACCCTACGAGAAGTATTTC. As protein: CSASIVPYEKYF.

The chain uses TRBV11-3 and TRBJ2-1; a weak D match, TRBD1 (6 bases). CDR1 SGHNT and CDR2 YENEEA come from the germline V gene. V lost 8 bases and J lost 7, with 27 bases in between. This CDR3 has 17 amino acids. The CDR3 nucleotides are TGTGCCAGCGGCTCAGGGGCAGGATGGTCTAACGAGAATGAGCAGTTCTTC. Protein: CASGSGAGWSNENEQFF. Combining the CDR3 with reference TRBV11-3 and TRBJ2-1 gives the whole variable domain EAGVVQSPRYKIIEKKQPVAFWCNPISGHNTLYWYLQNLGQGPELLIRYENEEAVDDSQLPKDRFSAERLKGVDSTLKIQPAELGDSAVYLCASGSGAGWSNENEQFFGPGTRLTVL.

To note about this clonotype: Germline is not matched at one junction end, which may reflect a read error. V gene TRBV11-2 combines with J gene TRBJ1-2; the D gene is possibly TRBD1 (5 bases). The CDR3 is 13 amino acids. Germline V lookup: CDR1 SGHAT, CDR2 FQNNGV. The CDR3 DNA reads TGTGCCAGCAACTTAGAGGGGTTGAATGGCTACACTTTC. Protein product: CASNLEGLNGYTF.

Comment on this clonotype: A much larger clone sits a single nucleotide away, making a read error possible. CDR3 amino acids: CASSPGTGGEDYTF. Written as DNA, the CDR3 is TGTGCCAGCAGCCCCGGGACAGGGGGCGAAGACTACACCTTC. The V call is TRBV6-2 or TRBV6-3, the J call TRBJ1-2; 12 bases match TRBD1. The junction had 9 bases not matched to a gene; V was cut back by 6 bases and J by 10 bases. Germline loops: CDR1 MNHEY, CDR2 SVGEGT. The CDR3 sequence is 14 residues long.

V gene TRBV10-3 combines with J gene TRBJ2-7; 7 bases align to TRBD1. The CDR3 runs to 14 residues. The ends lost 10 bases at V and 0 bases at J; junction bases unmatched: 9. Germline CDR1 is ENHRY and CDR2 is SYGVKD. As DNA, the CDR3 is TGTGCCAACTCTGGACAGGCACACTCCTACGAGCAGTACTTC. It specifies CANSGQAHSYEQYF.

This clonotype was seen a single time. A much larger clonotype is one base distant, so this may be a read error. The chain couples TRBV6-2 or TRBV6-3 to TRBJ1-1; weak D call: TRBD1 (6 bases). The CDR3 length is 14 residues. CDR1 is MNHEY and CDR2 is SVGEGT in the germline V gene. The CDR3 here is CASSYSLGDTEAVF. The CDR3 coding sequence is TGTGCCAGCAGTTACTCTTTGGGGGACACTGAAGCTGTCTTT.

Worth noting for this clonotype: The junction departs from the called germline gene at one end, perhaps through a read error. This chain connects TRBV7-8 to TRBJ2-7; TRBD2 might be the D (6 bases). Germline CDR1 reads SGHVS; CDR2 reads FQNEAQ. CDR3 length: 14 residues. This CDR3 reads CASIRELASHEQCF. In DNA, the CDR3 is TGTGCCAGCATACGGGAGCTAGCCAGCCACGAGCAGTGCTTC.

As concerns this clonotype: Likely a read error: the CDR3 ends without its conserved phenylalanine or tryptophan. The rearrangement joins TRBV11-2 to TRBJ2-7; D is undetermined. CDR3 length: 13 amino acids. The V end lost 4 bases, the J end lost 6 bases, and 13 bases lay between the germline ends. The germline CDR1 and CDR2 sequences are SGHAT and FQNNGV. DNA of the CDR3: TGTGCCAGCAGCTCGACCTCTGATTCCGAGCAGTACTCC. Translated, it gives CASSSTSDSEQYS.

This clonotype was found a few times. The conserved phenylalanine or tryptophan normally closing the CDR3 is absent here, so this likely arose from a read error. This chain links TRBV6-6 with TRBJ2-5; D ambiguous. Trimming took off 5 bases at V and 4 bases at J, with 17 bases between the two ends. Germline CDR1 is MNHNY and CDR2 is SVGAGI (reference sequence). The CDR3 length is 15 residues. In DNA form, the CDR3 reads TGTGCCAGCAGTAACGGCGGCGTCAGTTCAGAGACCCAGTACATC. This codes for CASSNGGVSSETQYI.

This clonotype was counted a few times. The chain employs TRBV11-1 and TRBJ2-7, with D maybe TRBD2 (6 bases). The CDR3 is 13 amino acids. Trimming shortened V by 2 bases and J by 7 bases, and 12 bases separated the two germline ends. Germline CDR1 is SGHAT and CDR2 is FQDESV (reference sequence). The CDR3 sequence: CASSLSGLLEQYF. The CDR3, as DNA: TGTGCCAGCAGCTTATCGGGACTCTTGGAGCAGTACTTC. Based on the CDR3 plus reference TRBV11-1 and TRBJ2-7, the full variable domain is EAEVAQSPRYKITEKSQAVAFWCDPISGHATLYWYRQILGQGPELLVQFQDESVVDDSQLPKDRFSAERLKGVDSTLKIQPAELGDSAMYLCASSLSGLLEQYFGPGTRLTVT.

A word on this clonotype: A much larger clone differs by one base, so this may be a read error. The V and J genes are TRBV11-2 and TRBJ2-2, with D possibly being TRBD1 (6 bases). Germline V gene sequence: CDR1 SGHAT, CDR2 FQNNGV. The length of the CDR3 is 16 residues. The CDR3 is CANSSRTAANTGELFF. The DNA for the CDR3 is TGTGCCAACAGCTCACGGACAGCTGCGAACACCGGGGAGCTGTTTTTT.